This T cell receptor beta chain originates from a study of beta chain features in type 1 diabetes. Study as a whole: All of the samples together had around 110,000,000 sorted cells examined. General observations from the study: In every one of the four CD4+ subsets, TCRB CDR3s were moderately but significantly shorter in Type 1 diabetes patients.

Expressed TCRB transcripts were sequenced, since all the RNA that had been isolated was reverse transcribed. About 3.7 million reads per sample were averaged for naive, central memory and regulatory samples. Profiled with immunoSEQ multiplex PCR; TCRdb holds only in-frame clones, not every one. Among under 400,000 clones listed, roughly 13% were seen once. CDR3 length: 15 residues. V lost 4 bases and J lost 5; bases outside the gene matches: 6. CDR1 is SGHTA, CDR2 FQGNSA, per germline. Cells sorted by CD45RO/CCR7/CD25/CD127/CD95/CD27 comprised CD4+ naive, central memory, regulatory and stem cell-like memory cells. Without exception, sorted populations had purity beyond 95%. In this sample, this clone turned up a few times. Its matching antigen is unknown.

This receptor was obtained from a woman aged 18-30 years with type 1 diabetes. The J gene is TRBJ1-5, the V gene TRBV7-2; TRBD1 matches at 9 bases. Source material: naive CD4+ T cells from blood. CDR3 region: CASSSPDRGHQPQHF. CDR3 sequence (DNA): TGTGCCAGCAGCTCCCCGGACAGGGGCCATCAGCCCCAGCATTTT.